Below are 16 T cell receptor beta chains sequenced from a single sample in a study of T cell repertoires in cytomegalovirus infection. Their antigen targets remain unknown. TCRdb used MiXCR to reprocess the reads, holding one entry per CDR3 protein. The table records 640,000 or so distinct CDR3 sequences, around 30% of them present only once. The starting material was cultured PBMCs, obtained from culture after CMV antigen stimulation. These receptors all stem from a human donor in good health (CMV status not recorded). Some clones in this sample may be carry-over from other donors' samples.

CDR3 residues: CASSEISGEDGYTF. In nucleotides, the CDR3 is TGTGCCAGCAGTGAAATCTCGGGGGAGGATGGCTACACCTTC. J is TRBJ1-2 and V is TRBV6-1; D is perhaps TRBD1 (5 bases). The CDR3 consists of 14 residues. The germline CDR1 and CDR2 sequences are MNHNS and SASEGT. V dropped 2 bases and J dropped 6 bases, with 13 bases sitting between them.

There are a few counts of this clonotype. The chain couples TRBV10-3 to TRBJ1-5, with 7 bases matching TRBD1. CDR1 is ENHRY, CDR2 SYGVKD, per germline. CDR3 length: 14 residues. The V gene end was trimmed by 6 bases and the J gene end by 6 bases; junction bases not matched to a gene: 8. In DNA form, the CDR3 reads TGTGCCATCAGCGACGACAGGGTCCCTCAGCCCCAGCATTTT. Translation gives CAISDDRVPQPQHF.

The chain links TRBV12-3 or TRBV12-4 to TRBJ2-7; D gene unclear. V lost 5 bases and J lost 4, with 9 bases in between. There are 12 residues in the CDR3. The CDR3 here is CASSRRVYEQYF. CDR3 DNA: TGTGCCAGCAGTCGACGTGTGTACGAGCAGTACTTC.

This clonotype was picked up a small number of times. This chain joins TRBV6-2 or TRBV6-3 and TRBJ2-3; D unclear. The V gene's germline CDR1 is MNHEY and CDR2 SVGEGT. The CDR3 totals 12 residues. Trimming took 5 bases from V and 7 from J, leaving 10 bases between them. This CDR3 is CASSEQSNTQYF. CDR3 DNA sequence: TGTGCCAGCAGTGAACAGTCAAATACGCAGTATTTT.

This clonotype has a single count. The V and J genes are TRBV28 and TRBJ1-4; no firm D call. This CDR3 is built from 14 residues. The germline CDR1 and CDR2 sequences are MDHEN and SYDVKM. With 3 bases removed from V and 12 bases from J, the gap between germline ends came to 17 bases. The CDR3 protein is CASSLGSLGVELFF. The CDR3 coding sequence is TGTGCCAGCAGTTTGGGCTCACTGGGCGTAGAACTGTTTTTT.

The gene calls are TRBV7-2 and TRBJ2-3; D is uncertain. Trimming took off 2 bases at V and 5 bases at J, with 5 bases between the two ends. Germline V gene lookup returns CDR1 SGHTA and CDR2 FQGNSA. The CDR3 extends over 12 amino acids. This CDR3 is CASSLNGDTQYF. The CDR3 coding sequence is TGTGCCAGCAGCTTAAACGGAGATACGCAGTATTTT.

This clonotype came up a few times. The CDR3 is CASSSHYSNQPQHF. Written as DNA, the CDR3 is TGTGCCAGCAGCTCACATTATAGCAATCAGCCCCAGCATTTT. The chain combines TRBV7-8 with TRBJ1-5; no definite D call. CDR3 length: 14 residues. V lost 4 bases and J lost 0, with 7 bases in between. Germline loops: CDR1 SGHVS, CDR2 FQNEAQ.

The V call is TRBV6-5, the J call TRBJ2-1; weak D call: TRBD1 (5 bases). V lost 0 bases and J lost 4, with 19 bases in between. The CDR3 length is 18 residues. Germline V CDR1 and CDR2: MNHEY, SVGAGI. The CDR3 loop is CASSYSPVDPRTYNEQFF. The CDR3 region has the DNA TGTGCCAGCAGTTACTCGCCGGTGGACCCCAGGACATACAATGAGCAGTTCTTC.

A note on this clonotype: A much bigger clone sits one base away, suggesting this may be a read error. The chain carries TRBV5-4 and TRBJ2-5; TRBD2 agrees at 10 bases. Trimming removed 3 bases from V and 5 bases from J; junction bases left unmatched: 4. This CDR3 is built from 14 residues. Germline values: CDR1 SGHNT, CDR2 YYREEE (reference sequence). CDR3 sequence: CASSSETSGETQYF. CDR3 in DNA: TGTGCCAGCAGCTCCGAGACTAGCGGGGAGACCCAGTACTTC.

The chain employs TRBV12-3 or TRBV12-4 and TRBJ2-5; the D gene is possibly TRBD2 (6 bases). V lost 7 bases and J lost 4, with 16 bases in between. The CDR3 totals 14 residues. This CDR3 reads CASTEGGVGETQYF. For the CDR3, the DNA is TGTGCCAGCACCGAAGGCGGGGTTGGAGAGACCCAGTACTTC.

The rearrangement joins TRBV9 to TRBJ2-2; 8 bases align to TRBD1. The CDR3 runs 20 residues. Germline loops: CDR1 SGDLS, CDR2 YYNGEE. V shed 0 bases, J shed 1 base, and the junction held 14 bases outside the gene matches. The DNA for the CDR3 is TGTGCCAGCAGCGTAGATTTCCCCAGCCGACAGGGGTGGAACACCGGGGAGCTGTTTTTT. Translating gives CASSVDFPSRQGWNTGELFF.

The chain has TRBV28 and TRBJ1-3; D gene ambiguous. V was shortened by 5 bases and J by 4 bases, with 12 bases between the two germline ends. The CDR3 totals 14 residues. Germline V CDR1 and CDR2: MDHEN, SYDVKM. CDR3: CASSEPARGNTIYF. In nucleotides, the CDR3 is TGTGCCAGCAGTGAACCGGCCCGAGGAAACACCATATATTTT. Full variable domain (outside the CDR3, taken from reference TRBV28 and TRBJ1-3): DVKVTQSSRYLVKRTGEKVFLECVQDMDHENMFWYRQDPGLGLRLIYFSYDVKMKEKGDIPEGYSVSREKKERFSLILESASTNQTSMYLCASSEPARGNTIYFGEGSWLTVV.

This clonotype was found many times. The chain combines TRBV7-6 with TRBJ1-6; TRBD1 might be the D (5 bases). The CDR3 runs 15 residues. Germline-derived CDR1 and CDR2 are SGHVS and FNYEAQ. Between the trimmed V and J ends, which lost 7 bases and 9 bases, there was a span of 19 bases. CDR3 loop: CASTSRPGDGSPLHF. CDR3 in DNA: TGTGCCAGCACCTCCCGGCCGGGGGACGGTTCACCCCTCCACTTT. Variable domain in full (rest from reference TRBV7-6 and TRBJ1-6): GAGVSQSPRYKVTKRGQDVALRCDPISGHVSLYWYRQALGQGPEFLTYFNYEAQQDKSGLPNDRFSAERPEGSISTLTIQRTEQRDSAMYRCASTSRPGDGSPLHFGNGTRLTVT.

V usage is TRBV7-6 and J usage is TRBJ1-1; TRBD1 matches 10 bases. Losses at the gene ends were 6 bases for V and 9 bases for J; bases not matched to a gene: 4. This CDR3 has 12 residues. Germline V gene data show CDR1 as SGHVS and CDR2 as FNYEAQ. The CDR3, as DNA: TGTGCCAGCAGGGCGGGACAGGGGAAAGCTTTCTTT. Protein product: CASRAGQGKAFF.

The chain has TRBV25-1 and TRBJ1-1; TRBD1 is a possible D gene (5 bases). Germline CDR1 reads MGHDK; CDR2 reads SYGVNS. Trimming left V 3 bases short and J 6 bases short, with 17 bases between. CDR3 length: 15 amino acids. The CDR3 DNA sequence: TGTGCCAGCAGTGACCCTGGGACGGGGCGGGCTGAAGCTTTCTTT. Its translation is CASSDPGTGRAEAFF.

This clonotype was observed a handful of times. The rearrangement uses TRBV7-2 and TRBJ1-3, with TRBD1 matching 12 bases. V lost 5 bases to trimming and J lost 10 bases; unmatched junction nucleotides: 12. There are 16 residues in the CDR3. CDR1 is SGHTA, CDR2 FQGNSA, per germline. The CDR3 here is CASSLQIGTGGPTIYF. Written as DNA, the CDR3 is TGTGCCAGCAGCCTGCAAATCGGGACAGGGGGCCCAACCATATATTTT.